A single sample is the source of the 13 T cell receptor beta chains below, sequenced in a study of identical twins. TCRdb re-derived calls from the 5' RACE reads in MiXCR, one entry per CDR3 protein. The sample yields around 280,000 distinct CDR3 sequences, roughly 8.6% seen once. These same data were also listed under a study on yellow fever vaccine responses in identical twins.

The sequenced sample was memory (CD45RO+) T cells sorted from blood. The receptors were gathered from a woman younger than 35 in good health.

A few counts support this clonotype. V gene TRBV24-1 combines with J gene TRBJ2-6; D gene uncertain. The CDR3 is 15 amino acids. CDR1 and CDR2 from the germline V gene are KGHDR and SFDVKD. V gave up 0 bases and J gave up 0 bases, with 2 bases separating them. CDR3 sequence (DNA): TGTGCCACCAGTGATTTGGACTCTGGGGCCAACGTCCTGACTTTC. It encodes CATSDLDSGANVLTF.

This clonotype was seen repeatedly, ten times or more. This chain connects TRBV5-6 to TRBJ2-3, with 7 nucleotides matching TRBD1. Per the germline V gene, CDR1 is SGHDT and CDR2 is YYEEEE. The CDR3 runs 15 residues. V gave up 2 bases and J gave up 2 bases; unmatched junction bases: 5. The CDR3 here is CASSFYGTATDTQYF. Here the CDR3 DNA reads TGTGCCAGCAGCTTTTATGGGACAGCCACAGATACGCAGTATTTT.

This clonotype occurred a few times. The chain recombines TRBV18 with TRBJ2-3, with D possibly being TRBD1 (6 bases). This CDR3 region has 17 residues. Trimming cost V 3 bases and J 3 bases, with 19 bases left between them. Germline CDR1 is KGHSH and CDR2 is LQKENI. CDR3 protein: CASSPPGHPGATDTQYF. CDR3 coding DNA: TGTGCCAGCTCACCCCCGGGACATCCTGGGGCAACAGATACGCAGTATTTT.

This clonotype was recorded a few times. The chain employs TRBV5-1 and TRBJ2-5; TRBD1 aligns across 10 bases. Germline V gene lookup returns CDR1 SGHRS and CDR2 YFSETQ. J lost 5 bases, V lost 3 bases, and 4 bases had no gene match. The CDR3 totals 14 residues. The CDR3 spells CASSSRTGGETQYF. For the CDR3, the DNA is TGCGCCAGCAGCTCAAGGACAGGGGGTGAGACCCAGTACTTC.

This rearrangement joins TRBV2 to TRBJ2-7; D might be TRBD1 (5 bases). CDR1 and CDR2 from the germline V gene are SNHLY and FYNNEI. V was pared by 3 bases and J by 2 bases, with 8 bases between. This CDR3 spans 13 amino acids. This chain's CDR3 is CASSDRVAYEQYF. The CDR3 DNA reads TGTGCCAGCAGTGACAGGGTGGCCTACGAGCAGTACTTC.

There are many counts of this clonotype. The chain recombines TRBV5-1 with TRBJ2-3; 7 bases map to TRBD1. The CDR3 has 14 amino acids. With V trimmed by 4 bases and J by 2 bases, 4 bases remained unmatched. Germline V CDR1 and CDR2: SGHRS, YFSETQ. Here the CDR3 DNA reads TGCGCCAGCAGCCGGGACAGACCCACAGATACGCAGTATTTT. Its protein product is CASSRDRPTDTQYF. The full variable domain, completed using reference TRBV5-1 and TRBJ2-3, is KAGVTQTPRYLIKTRGQQVTLSCSPISGHRSVSWYQQTPGQGLQFLFEYFSETQRNKGNFPGRFSGRQFSNSRSEMNVSTLELGDSALYLCASSRDRPTDTQYFGPGTRLTVL.

The rearrangement links TRBV28 to TRBJ1-5; 8 positions match TRBD1. The germline V gene has CDR1 MDHEN and CDR2 SYDVKM. This CDR3 is built from 15 residues. The junction had 6 bases not matched to a gene; V was cut back by 5 bases and J by 3 bases. The CDR3 reads CASSQQGVLNQPQHF. CDR3 in DNA: TGTGCCAGCAGTCAACAGGGGGTACTCAATCAGCCCCAGCATTTT. Complete variable domain (other parts from reference TRBV28 and TRBJ1-5): DVKVTQSSRYLVKRTGEKVFLECVQDMDHENMFWYRQDPGLGLRLIYFSYDVKMKEKGDIPEGYSVSREKKERFSLILESASTNQTSMYLCASSQQGVLNQPQHFGDGTRLSIL.

The sample holds a few counts of this clonotype. This chain joins TRBV4-1 and TRBJ2-6, with TRBD1 matching over 7 bases. After removal of 4 bases from V and 5 bases from J, the junction contained 8 bases not matched to a gene. Germline V gene sequence: CDR1 MGHRA, CDR2 YSYEKL. CDR3 length equals 16 residues. The CDR3: CASSLGRQGWANVLTF. The CDR3 DNA sequence: TGCGCCAGCAGCCTCGGCCGACAGGGCTGGGCCAACGTCCTGACTTTC.

This clonotype was observed a few times. The rearrangement links TRBV20-1 to TRBJ1-2; 9 bases are a match to TRBD1. The trim removed 6 bases at V and 0 bases at J, leaving 11 bases unmatched. The germline gives CDR1 DFQATT, CDR2 SNEGSKA (reference sequence). CDR3 length: 16 amino acids. DNA for the CDR3: TGCAGTGCCACCTCCCCGGGACAGGGTACTAACTATGGCTACACCTTC. Protein sequence: CSATSPGQGTNYGYTF.

The table lists this clonotype with many counts. As DNA, the CDR3 is TGTGCCAGCAGCTCCCGCTTGCTAGCGGGGAAGAATGAGCAGTTCTTC. Translating it yields CASSSRLLAGKNEQFF. This rearrangement joins TRBV3-1 to TRBJ2-1; 9 nucleotides line up with TRBD2. V was pared by 5 bases and J by 7 bases, with 12 bases of the junction left unmatched. The CDR3 contains 16 residues. The germline gives CDR1 LGHDT, CDR2 YNNKEL (reference sequence).

The chain couples TRBV7-7 to TRBJ2-5; 13 bases map to TRBD2. The germline CDR1 and CDR2 sequences are SSHAT and FNYEAQ (reference sequence). This CDR3 spans 16 amino acids. Losses at the gene ends were 1 base for V and 5 bases for J; bases not matched to a gene: 4. This CDR3 is CASSLGTSGSSETQYF. CDR3 DNA sequence: TGTGCCAGCAGCTTAGGGACTAGCGGGAGCTCTGAGACCCAGTACTTC. The variable domain in full, with the rest retrieved from reference TRBV7-7 and TRBJ2-5, is GAGVSQSPRYKVTKRGQDVTLRCDPISSHATLYWYQQALGQGPEFLTYFNYEAQPDKSGLPSDRFSAERPEGSISTLTIQRTEQRDSAMYRCASSLGTSGSSETQYFGPGTRLLVL.

This clonotype turned up a few times. The V and J genes are TRBV2 and TRBJ1-4; D is possibly TRBD1 (6 bases). Germline CDR1 and CDR2: SNHLY and FYNNEI. The CDR3 loop spans 16 amino acids. Trimming stripped 5 bases from V and 4 bases from J, with 17 bases between. This chain's CDR3 is CASSPDRPGGNEKLFF. CDR3 DNA: TGTGCCAGCAGTCCAGACAGGCCCGGCGGTAATGAAAAACTGTTTTTT.

This clonotype was counted ten times or more. This chain links TRBV12-3 or TRBV12-4 with TRBJ1-2, with D tentatively TRBD1 (6 bases). The V and J ends lost 1 base and 1 base respectively, with 7 bases between them. The CDR3 runs to 14 residues. CDR3 in DNA: TGTGCCAGCAGTTTAGACAGGGTTAACTATGGCTACACCTTC. Its translation is CASSLDRVNYGYTF.